What follows are 23 T cell receptor beta chains derived from one specimen sequenced in a study of cytomegalovirus exposure and HLA in healthy donors. PCR involved 60 Vbeta and 13 Jbeta primers. Profiling relied on immunoSEQ multiplex PCR, and the TCRdb table lists in-frame clones only, not all of them. The sample has about 150,000 clones; approximately 88% are singletons. Material for sequencing was PBMCs. All receptors derive from a woman between 40 and 50 years old in good health and CMV-seronegative.

The chain has TRBV2 and TRBJ2-7; a possible D gene is TRBD1 (6 bases). Trimming took 6 bases from V and 2 from J, leaving 17 bases between them. The germline gives CDR1 SNHLY, CDR2 FYNNEI. The CDR3 consists of 15 residues. The CDR3 loop is CASRQGILITYEQYF. The CDR3 bases are TGTGCCAGCAGGCAGGGGATCCTAATAACCTACGAGCAGTACTTC.

CDR3 amino acids: CASKIQGSAGNTIYF. CDR3 sequence (DNA): TGTGCCAGCAAAATCCAGGGATCGGCTGGAAACACCATATATTTT. The chain joins TRBV28 to TRBJ1-3, with D perhaps TRBD1 (5 bases). The germline gives CDR1 MDHEN, CDR2 SYDVKM. The CDR3 is 15 residues long. V lost 7 bases and J lost 2, with 15 bases in between.

With respect to this clone: Other DNA sequences in this sample translate to the same CDR3. The gene calls are TRBV13 and TRBJ2-7; 8 nucleotides match TRBD2. V dropped 2 bases and J dropped 3; count of bases not matched to a gene: 18. Germline CDR1 is PRHDT and CDR2 is FYEKMQ (reference sequence). CDR3 size: 19 residues. The CDR3 DNA is TGTGCCAGCAGCTTAATCCAGGGACTAGTCGAGGGAGATGGCTACGAGCAGTACTTC. It specifies CASSLIQGLVEGDGYEQYF.

The chain is built from TRBV4-3 and TRBJ2-5; possibly TRBD1 for D (5 bases). Germline lookup yields CDR1 LGHNA and CDR2 YSLEER. The V end was cut by 2 bases, the J end by 2 bases, with 12 bases between. This CDR3 has 15 residues. The CDR3 DNA sequence: TGCGCCAGCAGCCAAACCCTCAGACAGCAAGAGACCCAGTACTTC. The encoded protein is CASSQTLRQQETQYF.

The chain is built from TRBV6-5 and TRBJ2-2; 8 bases match TRBD1. V was pared by 0 bases and J by 7 bases, with 7 bases of the junction left unmatched. The CDR3 sequence is 16 residues long. Looked up from germline, CDR1 is MNHEY and CDR2 is SVGAGI. The CDR3 nucleotides are TGTGCCAGCAGTTACTCGACTGCAGGGGGCGTCGGGGAGCTGTTTTTT. This gives the protein CASSYSTAGGVGELFF.

This chain uses TRBV19 with TRBJ1-2; 11 nucleotides line up with TRBD1. CDR1 and CDR2 (germline): LNHDA, SQIVND (reference sequence). V shed 4 bases and J 4 bases; nucleotides not matched to a gene: 17. The CDR3 length is 19 residues. The CDR3 DNA sequence: TGTGCCAGTAGTACTCGAGGATCCGTTGGACAGGGGGCATCCTATGGCTACACCTTC. It codes for CASSTRGSVGQGASYGYTF.

The chain employs TRBV5-1 and TRBJ2-3; 7 bases are shared with TRBD2. Unmatched junction bases numbered 5, after V lost 0 bases and J lost 4 bases. CDR3 size: 15 residues. CDR1 and CDR2 (germline): SGHRS, YFSETQ. CDR3 region: CASSLVLAESDTQYF. DNA for the CDR3: TGCGCCAGCAGCTTGGTTCTAGCGGAGTCAGATACGCAGTATTTT.

V usage is TRBV25-1 and J usage is TRBJ2-7; D might be TRBD1 (6 bases). The CDR3 has 15 residues. Germline lookup yields CDR1 MGHDK and CDR2 SYGVNS. With 2 bases removed from V and 4 bases from J, the gap between germline ends came to 15 bases. CDR3 sequence (DNA): TGTGCCAGCAGTGAAGAGGGGGAGACGGTTTACGAGCAGTACTTC. Protein: CASSEEGETVYEQYF.

For this clone: Compared with germline, one end of the junction differs, possibly owing to a read error. This chain links TRBV7-9 with TRBJ1-1; D perhaps matches TRBD1 (6 bases). CDR1 and CDR2 (germline): SEHNR, FQNEAQ (reference sequence). The CDR3 has 13 residues. The CDR3 reads CSSSLQGFTEAFF. DNA of the CDR3: TGTTCCAGCAGCTTACAGGGCTTCACTGAAGCTTTCTTT.

The CDR3 coding sequence is TGTGCCAGCAGTGACGTCCAGGTTACTCTGCATGGCTACACCTTC. The encoded protein is CASSDVQVTLHGYTF. The chain couples TRBV2 to TRBJ1-2; D gene unclear. The CDR3 is 15 residues long. Germline values: CDR1 SNHLY, CDR2 FYNNEI. V was trimmed by 3 bases and J by 6 bases, leaving 17 bases between them.

The chain uses TRBV6-5 and TRBJ2-7, with 8 bases fitting TRBD2. Germline assignment: CDR1 MNHEY and CDR2 SVGAGI. The CDR3 has 16 amino acids. The ends lost 0 bases at V and 3 bases at J; junction bases unmatched: 7. CDR3 loop: CASSYSTASGFYEQYF. The CDR3, as DNA: TGTGCCAGCAGTTACTCGACGGCTAGCGGGTTCTACGAGCAGTACTTC.

The chain combines TRBV10-3 with TRBJ1-2; TRBD1 aligns across 8 bases. The CDR3 consists of 13 residues. Unmatched junction bases numbered 2, after V lost 2 bases and J lost 6 bases. CDR1 is ENHRY, CDR2 SYGVKD, per germline. The CDR3 reads CAISETGGHGYTF. CDR3 in DNA: TGTGCCATCAGTGAGACAGGGGGTCATGGCTACACCTTC.

There are a few counts of this clone. The chain combines TRBV4-1 with TRBJ2-7; D possibly corresponds to TRBD2 (5 bases). The CDR3 runs 14 residues. Per the germline V gene, CDR1 is MGHRA and CDR2 is YSYEKL. Trimming cost V 6 bases and J 7 bases, with 19 bases left between them. The CDR3 region has the DNA TGCGCCAGCAGGGTCCTAGCTAACGATAGGGAGCAGTACTTC. Translating gives CASRVLANDREQYF.

The chain couples TRBV6-6 to TRBJ2-5; TRBD2 matches 14 bases. The DNA end lines up better with TRBJ2-7; the J call may be wrong. Germline CDR1 reads MNHNY; CDR2 reads SVGAGI (reference sequence). The CDR3 runs 14 residues. CDR3 in DNA: TGTGCCAGCAAACGGGGACTAGCGGGAGACGAGCAGTACTTC. It yields the protein CASKRGLAGDEQYF.

The chain combines TRBV13 with TRBJ2-5; 8 bases agree with TRBD2. This CDR3 has 15 amino acids. V dropped 6 bases and J dropped 1; count of bases not matched to a gene: 7. Germline CDR1 PRHDT, CDR2 FYEKMQ (reference sequence). As DNA, the CDR3 is TGTGCCAGCAGTCCTATAGCGGGGAGCCAAGAGACCCAGTACTTC. Translated, it gives CASSPIAGSQETQYF.

The chain links TRBV6-5 to TRBJ2-1, with D possibly TRBD2 on 5 matching bases. V was shortened by 0 bases and J by 9 bases, with 9 bases between the two germline ends. Germline assignment: CDR1 MNHEY and CDR2 SVGAGI. The CDR3 has 13 residues. CDR3 DNA sequence: TGTGCCAGCAGTTACTCGAGGGTGGGTGAGCAGTTCTTC. Its protein is CASSYSRVGEQFF.

The rearrangement uses TRBV6-4 and TRBJ1-1; D is unclear. V lost 5 bases, J lost 1 base, and 8 bases lay in between. Germline-derived CDR1 and CDR2 are MRHNA and SNTAGT. The CDR3 spans 13 residues. The DNA of the CDR3 is TGTGCCAGCAGTCTTTACAGGAACACTGAAGCTTTCTTT. Amino acid sequence: CASSLYRNTEAFF.

The V gene is TRBV7-2, the J gene TRBJ2-1; 8 positions match TRBD2. V shed 5 bases, J shed 4 bases, and the junction held 7 bases outside the gene matches. The CDR3 contains 15 residues. CDR1 is SGHTA and CDR2 is FQGNSA in the germline V gene. The CDR3 sequence is CASSASSGFYNEQFF. DNA for the CDR3: TGTGCCAGCAGCGCATCTAGCGGGTTTTACAATGAGCAGTTCTTC.

This clone showed up just a few times. This sequence joins TRBV7-9 and TRBJ2-1; TRBD2 agrees at 14 bases. This CDR3 spans 15 amino acids. Germline-derived CDR1 and CDR2 are SEHNR and FQNEAQ (reference sequence). V shed 4 bases, J shed 8 bases, and the junction held 4 bases outside the gene matches. CDR3 sequence: CASSSGLAGGDEQFF. DNA of the CDR3: TGTGCCAGCAGCTCTGGACTAGCGGGAGGTGATGAGCAGTTCTTC.

With regard to this clone: The junction departs from the called germline gene at one end, perhaps through a read error. The chain employs TRBV7-9 and TRBJ1-2, with D tentatively TRBD1 (6 bases). The CDR3 consists of 14 residues. Germline CDR1 SEHNR, CDR2 FQNEAQ (reference sequence). The CDR3 spells CSSSFAQGGYGYTF. Written as DNA, the CDR3 is TGTTCCAGCAGCTTCGCACAGGGCGGGTATGGCTACACCTTC.

The chain uses TRBV5-4 and TRBJ2-3; 8 bases map to TRBD2. The CDR3 length is 17 residues. Germline CDR1 is SGHNT and CDR2 is YYREEE (reference sequence). The J segment lost 5 bases and the V segment lost 3 bases, leaving 14 bases of the junction unmatched. CDR3 nucleotide sequence: TGTGCCAGCAGCTCCCTCCTAAGCGGGAGAGCTGAAGATACGCAGTATTTT. The encoded protein is CASSSLLSGRAEDTQYF.

The chain links TRBV5-1 to TRBJ2-3, with 8 bases fitting TRBD2. Germline CDR1 and CDR2: SGHRS and YFSETQ. V trimming: 0 bases; J trimming: 5 bases; junction bases outside the gene matches: 2. The CDR3 loop spans 14 amino acids. The CDR3 spells CASSLESGGDTQYF. As DNA, the CDR3 is TGCGCCAGCAGCTTGGAAAGCGGGGGAGATACGCAGTATTTT.

Details on this clone: The junction does not match germline at one end; this may be a read error. The V and J genes are TRBV7-9 and TRBJ2-7; D gene unclear. This CDR3 has 15 residues. The V gene's germline CDR1 is SEHNR and CDR2 FQNEAQ (reference sequence). The CDR3 here is CSSSFPTVPSYEQYF. CDR3 coding DNA: TGTTCCAGCAGCTTTCCTACAGTCCCCTCCTACGAGCAGTACTTC. Combining the CDR3 with reference TRBV7-9 and TRBJ2-7 gives the whole variable domain DTGVSQNPRHKITKRGQNVTFRCDPISEHNRLYWYRQTLGQGPEFLTYFQNEAQLEKSRLLSDRFSAERPKGSFSTLEIQRTEQGDSAMYLCSSSFPTVPSYEQYFGPGTRLTVT.